This note documents a single T cell receptor (beta chain) sequence. In the original processing: It was from reference gene primer amplification that nucleated cell counts were estimated. Assay: immunoSEQ multiplex PCR; the TCRdb copy retains only in-frame clones and omits some. V, J and clone size derive from that table, while D and trimming were established from the DNA sequence. The sample records approximately 350,000 clones, 80% to 90% being singletons. This sample is drawn from a study of blood T cell repertoires in COVID-19. About the study: Acute and convalescent COVID-19 specimens originated in the United States, Italy and Spain. PBMCs, B-cell-depleted T cells, or T cells were the source of the cDNA or gDNA that made up the material.

Germline V gives CDR1 MNHEY, CDR2 SVGAGI. The length of the CDR3 is 14 residues. J lost 0 bases, V lost 11 bases, and 9 bases had no gene match. The TCR originated in a man aged 40-50 years with acute or convalescent COVID-19. This chain uses TRBV6-5 with TRBJ2-7, with 8 bases fitting TRBD1. The specimen was peripheral blood. This CDR3 is CACYSGTGSYEQYF. The CDR3 region has the DNA TGTGCCTGTTACTCCGGGACAGGCTCCTACGAGCAGTACTTC.